This record looks at one TCR beta chain sequence and its context. Its antigen remains unidentified. A read error may account for a junction end that differs from germline. Germline CDR1 is DFQATT and CDR2 is SNEGSKA (reference sequence). The CDR3 totals 16 residues. This record comes from a study of tumor and adjacent non-tumor tissue in lung cancer. As for the study in general: Histology: around twelve adenocarcinoma, a couple of squamous cell carcinoma, 1 small cell lung cancer. Some 3.9 million productive TCRbeta reads were obtained per sample on average. Findings and limits, study-wide: Normal lung showed higher cumulative top 100 clone frequency than tumor. Significantly higher TCR diversity was found in tumor than normal lung.

This sample's RNA came from whole unsorted tissue. Distant lung tissue was collected more than 3 cm away from the tumor edge. TCRbeta libraries were built with three rounds of nested PCR, modified from ARM-PCR. A single record per CDR3 protein comes from TCRdb applying MiXCR to the multiplex PCR reads. Here the sample spans approximately 80,000 distinct CDR3 sequences, 80% to 90% being singletons. The receptor's source is a man aged 60 to 69 with non-small cell lung cancer. Sequencing was performed on distant non-tumor lung tissue. V usage is TRBV20-1 and J usage is TRBJ2-7, with 11 bases that match TRBD2. The CDR3 nucleotides are TGCAGTGCTCCAGCCCTTACTAGCGGGAGAAAGTACAAGCAATACTTC. This sequence encodes CSAPALTSGRKYKQYF.